These 20 T cell receptor beta chains originate from one sample sequenced in a study of OX40 agonist ivuxolimab in advanced cancers. Sequencing used immunoSEQ multiplex PCR; TCRdb keeps in-frame clones, though not all of them. The sample carries 45,000 to 55,000 clones, around 84% recorded once. Sequencing was performed on CD4+ or CD8+ T cells sorted from blood, taken in a trial of the OX40 agonist ivuxolimab. The receptors originated from an adult with an advanced solid tumor such as melanoma, head and neck, liver or kidney cancer.

V usage is TRBV5-6 and J usage is TRBJ1-1; D unclear. Germline assignment: CDR1 SGHDT and CDR2 YYEEEE. CDR3 length: 14 residues. Trimming stripped 4 bases from V and 4 bases from J, with 14 bases between. The CDR3 DNA is TGTGCCAGCAGCCCATTCGGACTCAGCACTGAAGCTTTCTTT. Translating it yields CASSPFGLSTEAFF.

This clone showed up just a few times. The chain combines TRBV10-3 with TRBJ2-2; D uncertain. Germline loops: CDR1 ENHRY, CDR2 SYGVKD. CDR3 length equals 12 residues. Trimming cost V 6 bases and J 6 bases, with 8 bases left between them. Written as DNA, the CDR3 is TGTGCCATCAGGAACATGGCCGGGGAGCTGTTTTTT. It is translated as CAIRNMAGELFF.

This rearrangement joins TRBV7-9 to TRBJ1-1; TRBD1 matches 7 bases. After removal of 5 bases from V and 5 bases from J, the junction contained 5 bases not matched to a gene. Germline V gene sequence: CDR1 SEHNR, CDR2 FQNEAQ (reference sequence). This CDR3 region has 13 residues. The CDR3 protein is CASSETGRTEAFF. CDR3 bases: TGTGCCAGCAGCGAGACAGGGAGGACTGAAGCTTTCTTT.

This rearrangement joins TRBV5-1 to TRBJ2-7; TRBD1 might be the D (5 bases). The CDR3 is made up of 12 amino acids. Germline-derived CDR1 and CDR2 are SGHRS and YFSETQ. The ends were cut back, 3 bases at V and 6 bases at J, with 10 bases in the middle. The CDR3 DNA is TGCGCCAGCAGCTGGGCAGGGATCGAGCAGTACTTC. Its translation: CASSWAGIEQYF.

This chain joins TRBV5-1 and TRBJ1-2, with D perhaps matching TRBD1 (5 bases). This CDR3 has 13 amino acids. V lost 4 bases and J 4 bases, leaving 11 bases between the germline ends. Germline loops: CDR1 SGHRS, CDR2 YFSETQ. CDR3 nucleotide sequence: TGCGCCAGCAGCCCCGAAGGGGTCTATGGCTACACCTTC. It codes for CASSPEGVYGYTF.

This chain uses TRBV5-5 with TRBJ2-2, with D perhaps matching TRBD2 (5 bases). The length of the CDR3 is 15 residues. Germline CDR1 reads SGHKS; CDR2 reads YYEKEE (reference sequence). Trimming pared 4 bases from V and 6 bases from J, leaving 16 bases between. As DNA, the CDR3 is TGTGCCAGCAGCCGGGCGGGTGGGAAGGCCGGGGAGCTGTTTTTT. As protein: CASSRAGGKAGELFF.

This chain uses TRBV29-1 with TRBJ2-7; perhaps TRBD2 as D (6 bases). With 1 base removed from V and 7 bases from J, the gap between germline ends came to 8 bases. Germline CDR1 and CDR2: SQVTM and ANQGSEA. The CDR3 runs to 11 residues. The DNA for the CDR3 is TGCAGCGTTGAAGGGGAGGAGGAGCAGTACTTC. Protein sequence: CSVEGEEEQYF.

The rearrangement links TRBV28 to TRBJ1-4; the D is unclear. The CDR3 spans 14 residues. Between the trimmed V and J ends, which lost 8 bases and 0 bases, there was a span of 10 bases. Germline V gives CDR1 MDHEN, CDR2 SYDVKM. This CDR3 reads CASLDPATNEKLFF. In DNA, the CDR3 is TGTGCCAGCCTCGACCCGGCAACTAATGAAAAACTGTTTTTT.

CDR3 residues: CASSTGEVTDTQYF. CDR3 in DNA: TGCGCCAGCAGTACGGGGGAGGTCACAGATACGCAGTATTTT. The chain is built from TRBV5-1 and TRBJ2-3; D is possibly TRBD2 (6 bases). The CDR3 length is 14 residues. Per the germline V gene, CDR1 is SGHRS and CDR2 is YFSETQ. Trimming shortened V by 5 bases and J by 2 bases, and 12 bases separated the two germline ends.

The chain couples TRBV9 to TRBJ2-7, with D possibly being TRBD1 (6 bases). CDR3 length: 15 residues. Germline CDR1 and CDR2: SGDLS and YYNGEE. V dropped 3 bases and J dropped 1 base, with 14 bases sitting between them. CDR3 loop: CASSEGPQGSYEQYF. The CDR3 nucleotides read TGTGCCAGCAGCGAGGGGCCACAGGGTTCCTACGAGCAGTACTTC.

CDR3 nucleotide sequence: TGTGCCAGCAGCTTCGGGACAGGGATTTACAATGAGCAGTTCTTC. Protein product: CASSFGTGIYNEQFF. The J gene is TRBJ2-1, the V gene TRBV11-2; 9 bases fit TRBD1. The CDR3 spans 15 residues. Germline V gives CDR1 SGHAT, CDR2 FQNNGV. Germline trimming cut 3 bases from V and 4 bases from J; bases unmatched to any gene: 4. Full variable domain (outside the CDR3, taken from reference TRBV11-2 and TRBJ2-1): EAGVAQSPRYKIIEKRQSVAFWCNPISGHATLYWYQQILGQGPKLLIQFQNNGVVDDSQLPKDRFSAERLKGVDSTLKIQPAKLEDSAVYLCASSFGTGIYNEQFFGPGTRLTVL.

This chain uses TRBV28 with TRBJ1-6; D perhaps matches TRBD1 (5 bases). This CDR3 is built from 24 residues. CDR1 and CDR2 from the germline V gene are MDHEN and SYDVKM. V lost 6 bases and J lost 0, with 36 bases in between. In nucleotides, the CDR3 is TGTGCCAGCAGATTTCCAATGACGGGTCTGTTGGGACCGACAGACGGCTCCTATAATTCACCCCTCCACTTT. This codes for CASRFPMTGLLGPTDGSYNSPLHF.

The V call is TRBV7-9, the J call TRBJ2-3; D possibly matches TRBD1 or TRBD2 (6 bases each). Trimming took 5 bases from V and 5 from J, leaving 17 bases between them. This CDR3 is 15 amino acids long. Germline CDR1 and CDR2: SEHNR and FQNEAQ (reference sequence). The CDR3 region has the DNA TGTGCCAGCAGCCGAACTGGGGGGCGTAGAGATACGCAGTATTTT. This gives the protein CASSRTGGRRDTQYF.

Written as DNA, the CDR3 is TGCGCCAGCAGCCAGGGGGCTTTTAACAATGAGCAGTTCTTC. Translation: CASSQGAFNNEQFF. The rearrangement links TRBV4-1 to TRBJ2-1, with D possibly being TRBD1 (6 bases). The V end lost 3 bases, the J end lost 5 bases, and 11 bases lay between the germline ends. The CDR3 contains 14 residues. In germline, CDR1 is MGHRA, CDR2 YSYEKL.

The chain carries TRBV11-2 and TRBJ2-2; D gene ambiguous. Germline V CDR1 and CDR2: SGHAT, FQNNGV. There are 13 residues in the CDR3. V was cut by 8 bases and J by 5 bases, with 12 bases left in between. The chain's CDR3 is CASGPRWTGELFF. The CDR3 DNA sequence: TGTGCCAGCGGACCTCGGTGGACCGGGGAGCTGTTTTTT. The full variable domain, in which reference TRBV11-2 and TRBJ2-2 provide the parts outside the CDR3, is EAGVAQSPRYKIIEKRQSVAFWCNPISGHATLYWYQQILGQGPKLLIQFQNNGVVDDSQLPKDRFSAERLKGVDSTLKIQPAKLEDSAVYLCASGPRWTGELFFGEGSRLTVL.

This chain joins TRBV5-1 and TRBJ2-7, with D perhaps given as TRBD1 or TRBD2 (5 bases each). Germline V gives CDR1 SGHRS, CDR2 YFSETQ. The CDR3 covers 16 residues. The V end lost 4 bases, the J end lost 2 bases, and 19 bases lay between the germline ends. CDR3 nucleotide sequence: TGCGCCAGCAGCCCTCGGGGAAGGGACGGAACCTACGAGCAGTACTTC. Protein sequence: CASSPRGRDGTYEQYF.

The rearrangement joins TRBV9 to TRBJ2-1; TRBD1 might be the D (6 bases). Per germline, CDR1 SGDLS and CDR2 YYNGEE. This CDR3 is 17 amino acids long. V was trimmed by 4 bases and J by 0 bases, leaving 17 bases between them. The CDR3 nucleotides are TGTGCCAGCAGCCAGAGGGGACACCTAAGCTCCTACAATGAGCAGTTCTTC. Protein product: CASSQRGHLSSYNEQFF. Supplemented by reference TRBV9 and TRBJ2-1, the full variable domain reads DSGVTQTPKHLITATGQRVTLRCSPRSGDLSVYWYQQSLDQGLQFLIQYYNGEERAKGNILERFSAQQFPDLHSELNLSSLELGDSALYFCASSQRGHLSSYNEQFFGPGTRLTVL.

V is TRBV6-5 and J is TRBJ1-1; 7 nucleotides match TRBD1. This CDR3 is built from 16 residues. Germline assignment: CDR1 MNHEY and CDR2 SVGAGI. J gave up 0 bases and V 0 bases, and 4 bases lay outside the gene matches. The CDR3 nucleotides are TGTGCCAGCAGTTACTCGGGGACAGAGATGAACACTGAAGCTTTCTTT. Its translation is CASSYSGTEMNTEAFF.

The chain links TRBV5-1 to TRBJ2-1, with D perhaps matching TRBD2 (5 bases). CDR1 SGHRS and CDR2 YFSETQ come from the germline V gene. V was cut by 3 bases and J by 6 bases, with 16 bases left in between. This CDR3 contains 15 residues. CDR3 protein: CASSSSPGEFNEQFF. In DNA form, the CDR3 reads TGCGCCAGCAGCTCCTCCCCCGGGGAGTTCAATGAGCAGTTCTTC.

This clone was picked up a small number of times. This sequence joins TRBV5-1 and TRBJ1-2; 7 bases align to TRBD1. Germline V gene lookup returns CDR1 SGHRS and CDR2 YFSETQ. Trimming removed 3 bases from V and 10 bases from J; junction bases left unmatched: 6. The CDR3 spans 12 residues. The CDR3: CASSSRDSTYTF. The CDR3 bases are TGCGCCAGCAGCTCCCGGGACAGCACCTACACCTTC.